One and the same sample provided the 24 T cell receptor beta chains below, sequenced in a study of T cell responses to AZD1222 COVID-19 vaccine. Using immunoSEQ multiplex PCR, the repertoire was profiled, and TCRdb retains in-frame clones only, with some absent. The sample carries approximately 180,000 clones, about nine tenths recorded once. The material was peripheral blood, obtained on day 0 of AZD1222 vaccination. The receptors here all came from an adult in good health.

The chain recombines TRBV28 with TRBJ1-1; TRBD1 matches at 9 bases. V shed 6 bases and J 4 bases; nucleotides not matched to a gene: 3. The CDR3 is 13 amino acids. The V gene's germline CDR1 is MDHEN and CDR2 SYDVKM. CDR3 in DNA: TGTGCCAGCAGACGACAGGGGGTCACTGAAGCTTTCTTT. Residues: CASRRQGVTEAFF. The complete variable domain, with remaining parts taken from reference TRBV28 and TRBJ1-1, reads DVKVTQSSRYLVKRTGEKVFLECVQDMDHENMFWYRQDPGLGLRLIYFSYDVKMKEKGDIPEGYSVSREKKERFSLILESASTNQTSMYLCASRRQGVTEAFFGQGTRLTVV.

This sequence joins TRBV5-1 and TRBJ2-5; TRBD1 aligns across 8 bases. The CDR3 sequence is 15 residues long. In germline, CDR1 is SGHRS, CDR2 YFSETQ. V dropped 0 bases and J dropped 5; count of bases not matched to a gene: 6. As DNA, the CDR3 is TGCGCCAGCAGCTTGGCTGCAGGGGGCTGGGAGACCCAGTACTTC. Its protein product is CASSLAAGGWETQYF.

The V gene is TRBV6-5, the J gene TRBJ1-4, with D unresolved. V was trimmed by 6 bases and J by 7 bases, leaving 18 bases between them. The CDR3 length is 15 residues. Germline values: CDR1 MNHEY, CDR2 SVGAGI. The CDR3 DNA sequence: TGTGCCAGCAGATTGGTCCCGTCCGGGAGTGAAAAACTGTTTTTT. It specifies CASRLVPSGSEKLFF.

The CDR3 loop is CASSMHWKGNEQFF. DNA for the CDR3: TGTGCCAGTAGTATGCATTGGAAAGGCAATGAGCAGTTCTTC. V is TRBV19 and J is TRBJ2-1; D is unclear. V lost 3 bases, J lost 6 bases, and 12 bases lay in between. Germline CDR1 reads LNHDA; CDR2 reads SQIVND (reference sequence). The CDR3 is 14 amino acids. The full variable domain, completed using reference TRBV19 and TRBJ2-1, is DGGITQSPKYLFRKEGQNVTLSCEQNLNHDAMYWYRQDPGQGLRLIYYSQIVNDFQKGDIAEGYSVSREKKESFPLTVTSAQKNPTAFYLCASSMHWKGNEQFFGPGTRLTVL.

The rearrangement links TRBV7-3 to TRBJ2-1, with 9 positions matching TRBD2. Germline CDR1 reads SGHTA; CDR2 reads FQGTGA. J was trimmed by 9 bases and V by 2 bases; bases with no gene match: 5. The CDR3 length is 14 residues. CDR3 amino acids: CASSLAGGPSEQFF. CDR3 in DNA: TGTGCCAGCAGCTTAGCGGGAGGGCCCAGTGAGCAGTTCTTC.

This clone turned up a few times. This chain uses TRBV7-2 with TRBJ2-7; a possible D gene is TRBD2 (6 bases). The CDR3 spans 13 residues. V was clipped by 10 bases and J by 6 bases, with 19 bases between them. Looked up from germline, CDR1 is SGHTA and CDR2 is FQGNSA. In DNA form, the CDR3 reads TGTGCCACAACTCCGGGACTCCCAACCGAGCAGTACTTC. This codes for CATTPGLPTEQYF.

This clone showed up just once. The chain uses TRBV3-1 (or the pseudogene TRBV3-2) and TRBJ2-5; 13 bases map to TRBD2. Trimming took 5 bases from V and 3 from J; bases not matched to a gene: 6. This CDR3 is 16 amino acids long. Germline V CDR1 and CDR2: LGHDT, YNNKEL (reference sequence). CDR3 residues: CASSWTSGRLEETQYF. The CDR3 coding sequence is TGTGCCAGCAGCTGGACTAGCGGGAGATTGGAAGAGACCCAGTACTTC.

The table lists this clone with a few counts. The genes are TRBV6-5 and TRBJ2-7, with TRBD2 as a possible D gene (5 bases). Germline lookup yields CDR1 MNHEY and CDR2 SVGAGI. Trimming removed 6 bases from V and 3 bases from J, with 15 bases in between. The CDR3 runs to 14 residues. The CDR3 sequence is CASRVGRGGYEQYF. CDR3 nucleotide sequence: TGTGCCAGCAGGGTCGGCCGGGGTGGCTACGAGCAGTACTTC.

The CDR3: CSVSGIPLYEQYF. CDR3 coding DNA: TGCAGCGTTTCAGGGATTCCACTCTACGAGCAGTACTTC. V is TRBV29-1 and J is TRBJ2-7, with D possibly matching TRBD1 (5 bases). From germline, CDR1 is SQVTM and CDR2 ANQGSEA. The CDR3 sequence is 13 residues long. The V and J ends lost 5 bases and 3 bases respectively, with 14 bases between them.

This clone was seen a handful of times. The same CDR3 is also encoded by other DNA sequences in this sample. This CDR3 is CAWSVNYGYTF. Written as DNA, the CDR3 is TGTGCCTGGAGTGTAAACTATGGCTACACCTTC. The chain recombines TRBV30 with TRBJ1-2; D is ambiguous. The ends were cut back, 0 bases at V and 2 bases at J, with 1 base in the middle. The CDR3 extends over 11 amino acids. In germline, CDR1 is GTSNPN, CDR2 SVGIG (reference sequence).

This clone was counted once. The chain employs TRBV2 and TRBJ1-5; maybe TRBD1 (6 bases). Germline V gene data show CDR1 as SNHLY and CDR2 as FYNNEI. The germline V and J ends were trimmed by 4 bases and 6 bases, with 16 bases remaining between them. The CDR3 has 15 residues. The CDR3 DNA reads as TGTGCCAGCAGTGGATACAGGGACGGGATTCAGCCCCAGCATTTT. Amino acid sequence: CASSGYRDGIQPQHF.

Only a few counts were recorded for this clone. V gene TRBV6-5 combines with J gene TRBJ2-7; D is undetermined. In germline, CDR1 is MNHEY, CDR2 SVGAGI. Trimming took 2 bases from V and 5 from J, leaving 16 bases between them. The CDR3 covers 15 residues. In DNA, the CDR3 is TGTGCCAGCAGTTACCCAAGATCGCCTCCCAACGAGCAGTACTTC. As protein: CASSYPRSPPNEQYF.

The chain couples TRBV5-5 to TRBJ1-1, with 7 bases lining up with TRBD1. V gave up 5 bases and J gave up 1 base; unmatched junction bases: 2. Germline assignment: CDR1 SGHKS and CDR2 YYEKEE (reference sequence). The CDR3 is 13 residues long. The DNA for the CDR3 is TGTGCCAGCAGGCAGGGGGGGAACACTGAAGCTTTCTTT. Translation gives CASRQGGNTEAFF.

The genes are TRBV5-1 and TRBJ2-1; 9 bases are shared with TRBD2. After removal of 3 bases from V and 6 bases from J, the junction contained 10 bases not matched to a gene. This CDR3 region has 16 residues. Germline V lookup: CDR1 SGHRS, CDR2 YFSETQ. CDR3 sequence: CASSSLSGSIGNEQFF. The DNA for the CDR3 is TGCGCCAGCAGCTCACTTAGCGGGAGCATTGGCAATGAGCAGTTCTTC.

This chain connects TRBV14 to TRBJ1-2; D may be TRBD1 (5 bases). The CDR3 consists of 15 residues. V lost 0 bases and J 4 bases, leaving 12 bases between the germline ends. CDR1 and CDR2 (germline): SGHDN, FVKESK. The CDR3 here is CASSQDGIGGYGYTF. In DNA form, the CDR3 reads TGTGCCAGCAGCCAAGATGGGATCGGGGGCTATGGCTACACCTTC.

The chain has TRBV28 and TRBJ2-7, with D perhaps TRBD1 or TRBD2 (5 bases each). V was trimmed by 4 bases and J by 3 bases, leaving 13 bases between them. Germline CDR1 and CDR2: MDHEN and SYDVKM. The length of the CDR3 is 14 residues. The DNA for the CDR3 is TGTGCCAGCAGTTCAAGGGGACCCCTCTACGAGCAGTACTTC. It specifies CASSSRGPLYEQYF.

The chain combines TRBV6-5 with TRBJ2-7, with 9 positions matching TRBD1. This CDR3 is built from 14 residues. Trimming at V came to 2 bases and at J to 3 bases, leaving 2 bases not matched to a gene. CDR1 MNHEY and CDR2 SVGAGI come from the germline V gene. The CDR3 loop reads CASSYETGGYEQYF. The CDR3 DNA sequence: TGTGCCAGCAGTTACGAGACAGGGGGCTACGAGCAGTACTTC.

This chain uses TRBV15 with TRBJ1-1; D is uncertain. The V end lost 0 bases, the J end lost 1 base, and 9 bases lay between the germline ends. Germline V gene lookup returns CDR1 LNHNV and CDR2 YYDKDF (reference sequence). The CDR3 contains 15 residues. CDR3 sequence (DNA): TGTGCCACCAGCAGAGATCGTTTTGGGAACACTGAAGCTTTCTTT. Protein product: CATSRDRFGNTEAFF.

The V gene is TRBV5-5, the J gene TRBJ2-2; 12 bases align to TRBD2. The ends lost 1 base at V and 4 bases at J; junction bases unmatched: 8. CDR3 length: 18 residues. Germline V gene sequence: CDR1 SGHKS, CDR2 YYEKEE (reference sequence). This CDR3 is CASSLILAGGPSTGELFF. As DNA, the CDR3 is TGTGCCAGCAGCTTGATCCTAGCGGGAGGGCCGAGCACCGGGGAGCTGTTTTTT.

The rearrangement joins TRBV2 to TRBJ2-1, with a weak D call TRBD2 (6 bases). This CDR3 is 13 amino acids long. V lost 4 bases to trimming and J lost 7 bases, with 11 bases between them. CDR1 is SNHLY and CDR2 is FYNNEI in the germline V gene. Written as DNA, the CDR3 is TGTGCCAGCAGTGGAATAGCGGAAAATGAGCAGTTCTTC. Protein: CASSGIAENEQFF.

The rearrangement joins TRBV27 to TRBJ2-2; D call uncertain. The CDR3 spans 18 residues. Trimming took 7 bases from V and 0 from J, leaving 21 bases between them. Germline lookup yields CDR1 MNHEY and CDR2 SMNVEV (reference sequence). The CDR3 DNA reads as TGTGCCAGCATTCGGAGCCCAAAAGCCGGAGCGAACACCGGGGAGCTGTTTTTT. Translation: CASIRSPKAGANTGELFF.

The chain employs TRBV9 and TRBJ1-6, with a possible D match to TRBD1 (5 bases). Germline CDR1 reads SGDLS; CDR2 reads YYNGEE. V was clipped by 3 bases and J by 9 bases, with 16 bases between them. The CDR3 totals 15 residues. CDR3 loop: CASSGSTVAGSPLHF. CDR3 nucleotides: TGTGCCAGCAGCGGATCGACAGTAGCGGGTTCACCCCTCCACTTT.

The gene calls are TRBV19 and TRBJ2-3; tentatively, D is TRBD1 (5 bases). CDR1 and CDR2 from the germline V gene are LNHDA and SQIVND (reference sequence). The CDR3 loop spans 15 amino acids. Trimming left V 10 bases short and J 0 bases short, with 17 bases between. This CDR3 is CATQITGPSTDTQYF. The CDR3 region has the DNA TGTGCCACCCAAATTACAGGTCCCAGCACAGATACGCAGTATTTT.

The chain employs TRBV30 and TRBJ2-7, with TRBD1 as a possible D gene (6 bases). Trimming left V 5 bases short and J 6 bases short, with 23 bases between. The germline V gene encodes CDR1 GTSNPN and CDR2 SVGIG (reference sequence). The CDR3 covers 15 residues. The CDR3 DNA reads TGTGCCTGGGGTTCCCCGGACAGACTCGGCGGCGAGCAGTACTTC. Protein sequence: CAWGSPDRLGGEQYF. Based on the CDR3 plus reference TRBV30 and TRBJ2-7, the full variable domain is SQTIHQWPATLVQPVGSPLSLECTVEGTSNPNLYWYRQAAGRGLQLLFYSVGIGQISSEVPQNLSASRPQDRQFILSSKKLLLSDSGFYLCAWGSPDRLGGEQYFGPGTRLTVT.